This T cell receptor beta chain was recorded in a study of T cells after yellow fever vaccination. Study results and limitations: A secondary response was less intense yet reached its peak sooner, at day 5 versus 15.

The CDR3 loop spans 18 amino acids. J gave up 0 bases and V 7 bases, and 14 bases lay outside the gene matches. CDR1 is MNHNS, CDR2 SASEGT, per germline. This clonotype has just a few counts. The antigen is not known. TCRdb reprocessed the 5' RACE reads via MiXCR and lists one record per CDR3 protein. The sample shows roughly 500,000 distinct CDR3 sequences, about a fifth of them seen only once. This specimen consisted of PBMCs, obtained 15 days after the yellow fever booster vaccination. The clonotype comes from a man aged 25 to 40 who received the YFV17D yellow fever vaccine. The chain uses TRBV6-1 and TRBJ1-5; 8 positions agree with TRBD1. The CDR3 protein is CASNEVRGRLNSNQPQHF. DNA of the CDR3: TGTGCCAGCAATGAGGTCAGGGGGCGCCTAAATAGCAATCAGCCCCAGCATTTT.